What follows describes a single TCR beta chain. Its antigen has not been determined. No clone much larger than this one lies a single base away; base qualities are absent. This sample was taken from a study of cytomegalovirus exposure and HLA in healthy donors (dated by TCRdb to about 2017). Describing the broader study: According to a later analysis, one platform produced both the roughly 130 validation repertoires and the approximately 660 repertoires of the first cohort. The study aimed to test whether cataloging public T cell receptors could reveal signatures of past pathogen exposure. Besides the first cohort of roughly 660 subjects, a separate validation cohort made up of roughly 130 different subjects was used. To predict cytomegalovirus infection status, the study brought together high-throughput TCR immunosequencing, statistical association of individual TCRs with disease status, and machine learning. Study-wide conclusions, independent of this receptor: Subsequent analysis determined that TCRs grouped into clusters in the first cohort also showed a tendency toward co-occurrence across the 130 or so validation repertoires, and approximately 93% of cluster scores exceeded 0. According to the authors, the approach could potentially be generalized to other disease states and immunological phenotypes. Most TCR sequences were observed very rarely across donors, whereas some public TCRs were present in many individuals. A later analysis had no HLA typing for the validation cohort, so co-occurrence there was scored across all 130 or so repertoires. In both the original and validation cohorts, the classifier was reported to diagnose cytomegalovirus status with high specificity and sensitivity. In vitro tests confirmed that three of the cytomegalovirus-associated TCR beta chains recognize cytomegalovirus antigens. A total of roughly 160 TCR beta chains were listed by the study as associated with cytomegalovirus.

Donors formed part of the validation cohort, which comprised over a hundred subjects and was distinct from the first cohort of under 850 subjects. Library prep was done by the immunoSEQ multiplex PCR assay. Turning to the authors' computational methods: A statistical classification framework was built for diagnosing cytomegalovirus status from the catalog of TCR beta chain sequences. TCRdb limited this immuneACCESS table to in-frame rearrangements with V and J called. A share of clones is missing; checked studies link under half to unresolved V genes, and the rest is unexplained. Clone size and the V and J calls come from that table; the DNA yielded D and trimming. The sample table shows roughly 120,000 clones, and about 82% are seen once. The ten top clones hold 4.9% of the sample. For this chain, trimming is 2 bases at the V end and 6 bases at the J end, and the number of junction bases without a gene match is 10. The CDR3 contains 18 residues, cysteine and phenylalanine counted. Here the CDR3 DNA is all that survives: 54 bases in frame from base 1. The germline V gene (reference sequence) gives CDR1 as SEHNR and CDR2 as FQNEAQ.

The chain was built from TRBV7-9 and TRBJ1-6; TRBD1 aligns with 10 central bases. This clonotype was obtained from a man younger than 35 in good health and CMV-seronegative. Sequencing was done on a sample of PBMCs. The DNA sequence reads TGTGCCAGCAGCTTAAGGGGGACAGGGGTTAACAGTAATTCACCCCTCCACTTT. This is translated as CASSLRGTGVNSNSPLHF. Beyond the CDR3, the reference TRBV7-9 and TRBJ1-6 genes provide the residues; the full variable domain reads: DTGVSQNPRHKITKRGQNVTFRCDPISEHNRLYWYRQTLGQGPEFLTYFQNEAQLEKSRLLSDRFSAERPKGSFSTLEIQRTEQGDSAMYLCASSLRGTGVNSNSPLHFGNGTRLTVT.